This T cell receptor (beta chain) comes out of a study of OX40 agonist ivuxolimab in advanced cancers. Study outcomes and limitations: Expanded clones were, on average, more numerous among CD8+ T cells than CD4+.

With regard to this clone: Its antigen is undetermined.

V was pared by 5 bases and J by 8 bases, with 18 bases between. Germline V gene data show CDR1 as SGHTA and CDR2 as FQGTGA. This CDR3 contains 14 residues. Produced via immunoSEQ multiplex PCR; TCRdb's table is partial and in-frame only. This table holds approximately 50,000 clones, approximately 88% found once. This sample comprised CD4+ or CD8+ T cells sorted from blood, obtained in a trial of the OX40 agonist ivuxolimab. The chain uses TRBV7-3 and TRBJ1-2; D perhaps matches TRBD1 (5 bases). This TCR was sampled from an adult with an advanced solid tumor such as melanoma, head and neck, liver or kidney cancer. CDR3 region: CASSQDGRAGGYTF. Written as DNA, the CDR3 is TGTGCCAGCAGCCAAGATGGCAGGGCTGGGGGCTACACCTTC.